These T cell receptor beta chains were read from a single sample in a study of blood T cells in healthy people across ages. MiXCR was run by TCRdb on the 5' RACE reads, yielding one entry per CDR3 protein. The sample holds approximately 850,000 distinct CDR3 sequences; roughly 64% are singletons and the top ten take around 22%. What was sequenced was blood. The receptor source for this set is a man younger than 45 in good health. CDR3s include the opening cysteine and the closing phenylalanine or tryptophan. The D gene is left open where the match is weak. Clone size is shown for a subset of rows, as once, few, many or a class of expanded clone.

J gene	D gene	clone size	V gene	CDR3 protein	CDR3 DNA
TRBJ1-2	-	once	TRBV7-9	CASSDGWDGYTF	TGTGCCAGCAGCGACGGGTGGGATGGCTACACCTTC
TRBJ2-5	TRBD2	few	TRBV2	CASRGSGGETQYF	TGTGCCAGCAGAGGTAGCGGGGGAGAGACCCAGTACTTC
TRBJ2-1	-	-	TRBV20-1	CSAKDPSANEQFF	TGCAGTGCTAAAGACCCTAGCGCCAATGAGCAGTTCTTC
TRBJ2-1	-	-	TRBV10-3	CATGGSYNEQFF	TGTGCCACCGGGGGCTCCTACAATGAGCAGTTCTTC
TRBJ1-4	-	-	TRBV20-1	CSARDRRGGPEKLFF	TGCAGTGCTAGAGATCGTCGGGGAGGGCCTGAAAAACTGTTTTTT
TRBJ2-1	-	-	TRBV3-1	CASGVRGVNEQFF	TGTGCCAGCGGTGTACGTGGGGTCAATGAGCAGTTCTTC
TRBJ2-1	TRBD1	-	TRBV20-1	CSARGGQGRAYNEQFF	TGCAGTGCTAGAGGTGGACAGGGAAGGGCCTACAATGAGCAGTTCTTC
TRBJ2-7	-	-	TRBV4-3	CASSLEVAGAYEQYF	TGCGCCAGCAGCCTAGAGGTGGCAGGGGCCTACGAGCAGTACTTC
TRBJ2-1	TRBD2	once	TRBV29-1	CSVDGLAGESYEQFF	TGCAGCGTTGATGGACTAGCGGGGGAATCCTACGAGCAGTTCTTC
TRBJ2-1	-	-	TRBV11-2	CASSEGVTEQFF	TGTGCCAGCAGCGAAGGGGTGACTGAGCAGTTCTTC
TRBJ1-5	-	few	TRBV5-6	CASSLGGGYTAQHF	TGTGCCAGCAGCTTGGGGGGAGGATACACGGCCCAGCATTTT
TRBJ2-3	-	few	TRBV12-3/TRBV12-4	CASSPNGLDTQYF	TGTGCCAGCAGTCCAAACGGGTTAGATACGCAGTATTTT
TRBJ1-5	-	-	TRBV4-1	CASSQDERANQPQHF	TGCGCCAGCAGCCAAGATGAAAGGGCCAATCAGCCCCAGCATTTT
TRBJ1-5	-	many	TRBV27	CASSLRQGNQPQHF	TGTGCCAGCAGTTTGAGGCAAGGCAATCAGCCCCAGCATTTT
TRBJ2-1	-	-	TRBV18	CASSPFIPQDNEQFF	TGTGCCAGCTCACCATTTATCCCGCAGGACAATGAGCAGTTCTTC
TRBJ2-1	-	-	TRBV7-8	CASSLARDRNPVNNEQFF	TGTGCCAGCAGCTTAGCCCGGGACCGTAACCCCGTAAACAATGAGCAGTTCTTC
TRBJ2-3	-	-	TRBV9	CASSGTNLSTDTQYF	TGTGCCAGCAGCGGGACTAACCTAAGCACAGATACGCAGTATTTT
TRBJ2-3	-	-	TRBV6-1	CATLGGRTQYF	TGTGCCACCCTCGGTGGGCGCACACAGTATTTT
TRBJ1-2	-	-	TRBV12-3/TRBV12-4	CARSLGRENYGYTF	TGTGCCCGCAGTTTAGGCAGGGAGAACTATGGCTACACCTTC
TRBJ1-2	TRBD1	-	TRBV13	CASSHAGQVNYGYTF	TGTGCCAGCAGCCACGCCGGACAGGTTAACTATGGCTACACCTTC
TRBJ2-1	TRBD2	-	TRBV24-1	CATSDQTSGLYNEQFF	TGTGCCACCAGTGACCAGACTAGCGGGCTCTACAATGAGCAGTTCTTC
TRBJ2-2	-	few	TRBV7-2	CASSFSQTANTGELFF	TGTGCCAGCAGCTTTAGTCAGACAGCGAACACCGGGGAGCTGTTTTTT
TRBJ2-7	-	-	TRBV4-3	CASSQARHPAYEQYF	TGCGCCAGCAGCCAAGCGCGTCATCCAGCTTACGAGCAGTACTTC
TRBJ2-1	TRBD2	-	TRBV20-1	CSARDIERDLYNEQFF	TGCAGTGCTAGAGATATTGAGCGGGACCTGTACAATGAGCAGTTCTTC
TRBJ2-3	-	few	TRBV6-5	CASSYEWTADTQYF	TGTGCCAGCAGTTACGAGTGGACAGCAGATACGCAGTATTTT
TRBJ2-1	-	-	TRBV29-1	CSVDEAGYNEQFF	TGCAGCGTTGATGAGGCGGGCTACAATGAGCAGTTCTTC
TRBJ2-7	TRBD2	-	TRBV12-3/TRBV12-4	CASSQTGGSSYNEQYF	TGCGCCAGCAGTCAAACGGGCGGGAGTTCCTACAATGAGCAGTACTTC
TRBJ2-3	TRBD2	few	TRBV20-1	CSARDLWTSPADTQYF	TGCAGTGCTAGAGATCTTTGGACTAGTCCTGCAGATACGCAGTATTTT
TRBJ2-3	-	-	TRBV27	CASSWRGWSDTQYF	TGTGCCAGCAGTTGGCGGGGTTGGTCAGATACGCAGTATTTT
TRBJ1-5	-	few	TRBV6-1	CASSARGLHQPQHF	TGTGCCAGCAGTGCAAGAGGACTGCATCAGCCCCAGCATTTT
TRBJ2-1	-	-	TRBV27	CASRDWSVHEQFF	TGTGCCAGCAGGGACTGGTCCGTGCATGAGCAGTTCTTC
TRBJ2-1	-	-	TRBV4-3	CASSHGRVGASDNEQFF	TGCGCCAGCAGCCATGGGAGGGTGGGGGCTAGCGACAATGAGCAGTTCTTC
TRBJ2-5	TRBD2	-	TRBV7-9	CASSSTWGEGRETQYF	TGTGCCAGCAGCTCCACCTGGGGGGAGGGTCGTGAGACCCAGTACTTC
TRBJ2-1	TRBD2	-	TRBV12-3/TRBV12-4	CASSSTGGGTSSYNEQFF	TGTGCCAGCAGTTCGACTGGTGGGGGGACTAGCTCCTACAATGAGCAGTTCTTC
TRBJ2-1	-	few	TRBV27	CASSLTTSSYNEQFF	TGTGCCAGCAGCCTAACGACGAGCTCCTACAATGAGCAGTTCTTC
TRBJ2-1	-	once	TRBV28	CASRYYRDPYNEQFF	TGTGCCAGCAGATATTACAGGGATCCATACAATGAGCAGTTCTTC
TRBJ2-1	TRBD2	few	TRBV29-1	CSATGTSGRGEQFF	TGCAGCGCAACCGGGACTAGCGGGAGAGGTGAGCAGTTCTTC
TRBJ2-1	-	-	TRBV7-2	CASRIDLTSKDEQFF	TGTGCCAGCAGAATAGACTTGACATCAAAGGATGAGCAGTTCTTC
TRBJ2-1	TRBD2	-	TRBV6-9	CASSLVGLADPNEQFF	TGTGCCAGCAGTTTGGTTGGGCTAGCGGACCCCAATGAGCAGTTCTTC
TRBJ2-3	TRBD2	once	TRBV20-1	CSALLADTDTQYF	TGCAGTGCCCTTCTAGCGGACACAGATACGCAGTATTTT
TRBJ2-3	-	-	TRBV7-2	CASSLDQHTQYF	TGTGCCAGCAGCTTAGACCAACACACGCAGTATTTT
TRBJ2-5	TRBD1	-	TRBV11-2	CASLPSGQMYQETQYF	TGTGCCAGCTTGCCCTCGGGACAGATGTACCAAGAGACCCAGTACTTC
TRBJ2-1	-	-	TRBV4-3	CASSQEPGNYNEQFF	TGCGCCAGCAGCCAAGAACCCGGGAACTACAATGAGCAGTTCTTC
TRBJ2-7	TRBD2	-	TRBV6-4	CASSEAGGSNNEQYF	TGTGCCAGCAGTGAGGCGGGGGGGTCAAACAATGAGCAGTACTTC
TRBJ2-7	TRBD1	-	TRBV12-3/TRBV12-4	CASSGTGFDEQYF	TGTGCCAGCAGTGGGACAGGGTTCGATGAGCAGTACTTC
TRBJ2-3	TRBD1	few	TRBV12-3/TRBV12-4	CASSLDRGDTDTQYF	TGTGCCAGCAGTTTGGACAGGGGGGACACAGATACGCAGTATTTT
TRBJ1-1	-	-	TRBV10-2	CATFRRQNTEAFF	TGCGCCACGTTCCGTCGGCAGAACACTGAAGCTTTCTTT
TRBJ2-1	-	few	TRBV5-1	CASSLGSFSGNEQFF	TGCGCCAGCAGCTTGGGCAGCTTTTCGGGAAATGAGCAGTTCTTC
TRBJ2-1	TRBD2	-	TRBV3-1	CASSQDSPGGNYNEQFF	TGTGCCAGCAGCCAAGATTCCCCGGGGGGGAACTACAATGAGCAGTTCTTC
TRBJ1-1	TRBD1	few	TRBV27	CASTLHRGTEAFF	TGTGCCAGCACCCTCCACAGGGGGACTGAAGCTTTCTTT